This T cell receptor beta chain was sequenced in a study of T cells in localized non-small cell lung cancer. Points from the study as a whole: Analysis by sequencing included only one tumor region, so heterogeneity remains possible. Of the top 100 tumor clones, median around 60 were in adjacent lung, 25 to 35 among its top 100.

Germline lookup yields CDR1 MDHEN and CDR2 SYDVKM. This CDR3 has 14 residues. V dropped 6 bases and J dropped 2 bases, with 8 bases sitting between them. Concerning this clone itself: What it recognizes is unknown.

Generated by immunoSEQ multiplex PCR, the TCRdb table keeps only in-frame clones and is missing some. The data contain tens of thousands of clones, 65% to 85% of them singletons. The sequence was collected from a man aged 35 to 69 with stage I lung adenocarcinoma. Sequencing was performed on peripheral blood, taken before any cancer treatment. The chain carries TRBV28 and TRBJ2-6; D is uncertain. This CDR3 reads CASRGTPGANVLTF. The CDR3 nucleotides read TGTGCCAGCAGGGGCACGCCTGGGGCCAACGTCCTGACTTTC.